This T cell receptor beta chain appears in the sequencing data of a study of T cells in Graves' hyperthyroidism and ophthalmopathy. Overall study context: Peripheral blood was drawn at first diagnosis, prior to all treatment. Regarding the study as a whole: By a 13 V-J model, ophthalmopathy was set apart from stable hyperthyroidism.

Notes on this clonotype: Its specificity is unknown.

CDR1 and CDR2 from the germline V gene are SGDLS and YYNGEE. The CDR3 runs 14 residues. The ends were cut back, 4 bases at V and 1 base at J, with 11 bases in the middle. RNA transcripts yielded amplified TCR beta CDR3 regions. An initial round of RT-PCR targeting the TCR CDR3 relied on the HTBI primer set. MiXCR was run by TCRdb on the multiplex PCR reads, yielding one entry per CDR3 protein. In the table there are 700,000 to 850,000 distinct CDR3 sequences, just over 35% of which are singletons. Sequencing input: blood. This receptor was taken from a woman between 40 and 50 years old with Graves' hyperthyroidism. The chain is built from TRBV9 and TRBJ1-1; D is uncertain. CDR3 sequence (DNA): TGTGCCAGCAGCCCTTGGGCGGGGAACACTGAAGCTTTCTTT. It translates to CASSPWAGNTEAFF.